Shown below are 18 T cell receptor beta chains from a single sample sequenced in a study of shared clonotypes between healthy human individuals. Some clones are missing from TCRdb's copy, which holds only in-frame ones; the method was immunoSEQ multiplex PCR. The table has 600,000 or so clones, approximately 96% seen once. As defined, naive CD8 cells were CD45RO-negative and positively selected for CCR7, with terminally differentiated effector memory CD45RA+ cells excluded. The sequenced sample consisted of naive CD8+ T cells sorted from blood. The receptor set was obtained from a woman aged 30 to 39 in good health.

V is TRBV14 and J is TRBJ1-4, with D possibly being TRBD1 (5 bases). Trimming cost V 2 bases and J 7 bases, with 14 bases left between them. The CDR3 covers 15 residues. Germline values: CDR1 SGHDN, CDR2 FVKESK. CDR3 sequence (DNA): TGTGCCAGCAGCCAATTAGGAGGGGTTGCTGAAAAACTGTTTTTT. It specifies CASSQLGGVAEKLFF.

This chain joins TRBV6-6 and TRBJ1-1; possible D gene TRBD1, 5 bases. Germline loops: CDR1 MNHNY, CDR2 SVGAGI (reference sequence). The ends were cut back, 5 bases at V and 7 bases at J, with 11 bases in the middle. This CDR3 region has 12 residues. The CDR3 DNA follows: TGTGCCAGCAGTCTTACAGGAGATGAAGCTTTCTTT. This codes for CASSLTGDEAFF.

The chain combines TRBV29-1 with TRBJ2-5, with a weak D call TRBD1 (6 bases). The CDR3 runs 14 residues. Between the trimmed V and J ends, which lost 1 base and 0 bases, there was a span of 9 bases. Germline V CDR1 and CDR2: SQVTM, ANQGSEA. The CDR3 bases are TGCAGCGTTGAAGGGACAGTGTACCAAGAGACCCAGTACTTC. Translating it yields CSVEGTVYQETQYF.

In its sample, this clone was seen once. CDR3 sequence: CAWKGSEETQYF. DNA of the CDR3: TGTGCCTGGAAGGGCAGTGAAGAGACCCAGTACTTC. This rearrangement joins TRBV30 to TRBJ2-5; no clear D. CDR3 size: 12 residues. V shed 4 bases and J shed 3 bases, with 9 bases lying between them. Germline loops: CDR1 GTSNPN, CDR2 SVGIG (reference sequence).

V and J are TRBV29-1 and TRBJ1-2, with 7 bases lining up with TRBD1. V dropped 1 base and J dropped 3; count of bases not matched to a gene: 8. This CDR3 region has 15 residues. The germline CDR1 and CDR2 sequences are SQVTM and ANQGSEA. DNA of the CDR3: TGCAGCGTTGAAGGGTCGACAGGGAAGGACTATGGCTACACCTTC. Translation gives CSVEGSTGKDYGYTF.

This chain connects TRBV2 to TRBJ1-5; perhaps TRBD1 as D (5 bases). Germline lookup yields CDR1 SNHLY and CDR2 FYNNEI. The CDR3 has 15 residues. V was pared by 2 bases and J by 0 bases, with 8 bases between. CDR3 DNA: TGTGCCAGCAGTGAATCAGGGTTTAGCAATCAGCCCCAGCATTTT. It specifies CASSESGFSNQPQHF. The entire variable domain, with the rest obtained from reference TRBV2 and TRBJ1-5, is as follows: EPEVTQTPSHQVTQMGQEVILRCVPISNHLYFYWYRQILGQKVEFLVSFYNNEISEKSEIFDDQFSVERPDGSNFTLKIRSTKLEDSAMYFCASSESGFSNQPQHFGDGTRLSIL.

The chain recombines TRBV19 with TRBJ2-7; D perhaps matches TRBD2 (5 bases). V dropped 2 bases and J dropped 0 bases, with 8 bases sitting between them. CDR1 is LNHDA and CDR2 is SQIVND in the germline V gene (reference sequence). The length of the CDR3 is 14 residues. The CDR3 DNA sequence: TGTGCCAGTAGTATACCCGGGAACTCCTACGAGCAGTACTTC. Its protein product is CASSIPGNSYEQYF.

CDR3 in DNA: TGCAGCGTTGAAGTAGGTCATACCTACGAGCAGTACTTC. Encoded protein: CSVEVGHTYEQYF. V and J are TRBV29-1 and TRBJ2-5; D unclear. The J call is uncertain, as TRBJ2-7 better fits the DNA end. CDR1 and CDR2 (germline): SQVTM, ANQGSEA. The CDR3 is 13 residues long.

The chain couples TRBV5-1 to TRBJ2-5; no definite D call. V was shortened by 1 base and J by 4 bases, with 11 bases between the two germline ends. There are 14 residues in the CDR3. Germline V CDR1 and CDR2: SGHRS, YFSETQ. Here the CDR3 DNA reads TGCGCCAGCAGCTTGTTACACCCTCGAGAGACCCAGTACTTC. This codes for CASSLLHPRETQYF. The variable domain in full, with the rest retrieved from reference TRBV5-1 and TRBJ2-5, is KAGVTQTPRYLIKTRGQQVTLSCSPISGHRSVSWYQQTPGQGLQFLFEYFSETQRNKGNFPGRFSGRQFSNSRSEMNVSTLELGDSALYLCASSLLHPRETQYFGPGTRLLVL.

For the CDR3, the DNA is TGTGCCAGCAAGATGACAGGGGGTGATCAGCCCCAGCATTTT. This codes for CASKMTGGDQPQHF. The V and J genes are TRBV27 and TRBJ1-5; 9 nucleotides line up with TRBD1. Germline-derived CDR1 and CDR2 are MNHEY and SMNVEV (reference sequence). Trimming at V came to 7 bases and at J to 5 bases, leaving 6 bases not matched to a gene. This CDR3 comprises 14 residues.

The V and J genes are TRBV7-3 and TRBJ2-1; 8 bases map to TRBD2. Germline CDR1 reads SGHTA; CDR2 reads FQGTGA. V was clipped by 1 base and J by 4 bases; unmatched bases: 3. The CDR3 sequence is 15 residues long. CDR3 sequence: CASSLSASGYNEQFF. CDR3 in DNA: TGTGCCAGCAGCTTAAGCGCTAGCGGGTACAATGAGCAGTTCTTC.

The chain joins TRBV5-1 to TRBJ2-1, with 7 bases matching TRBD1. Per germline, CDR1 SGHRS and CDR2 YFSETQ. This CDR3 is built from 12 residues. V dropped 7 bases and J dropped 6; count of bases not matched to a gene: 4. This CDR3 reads CASSPGGNEQFF. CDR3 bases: TGCGCCAGCTCTCCAGGGGGCAATGAGCAGTTCTTC.

CDR3 DNA: TGTGCCAGCAGTGAAGCCTTCACAGGGACGGGCACTGAAGCTTTCTTT. Its translation is CASSEAFTGTGTEAFF. The V call is TRBV6-1, the J call TRBJ1-1; possible D gene TRBD1, 6 bases. The CDR3 is made up of 16 amino acids. Germline CDR1 is MNHNS and CDR2 is SASEGT. V gave up 0 bases and J gave up 4 bases, with 15 bases separating them.

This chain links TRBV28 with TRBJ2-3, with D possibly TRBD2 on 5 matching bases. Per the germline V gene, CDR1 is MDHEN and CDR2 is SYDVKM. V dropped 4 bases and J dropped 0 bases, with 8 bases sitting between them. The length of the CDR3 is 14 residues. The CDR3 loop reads CASSYSESTDTQYF. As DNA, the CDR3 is TGTGCCAGCAGTTATAGCGAGAGCACAGATACGCAGTATTTT.

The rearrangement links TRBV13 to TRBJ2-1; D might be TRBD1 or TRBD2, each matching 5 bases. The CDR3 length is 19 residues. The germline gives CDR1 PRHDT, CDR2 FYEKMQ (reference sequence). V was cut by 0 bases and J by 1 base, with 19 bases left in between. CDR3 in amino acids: CASSLGVGGDYISYNEQFF. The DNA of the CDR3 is TGTGCCAGCAGCTTAGGCGTTGGGGGAGACTATATATCCTACAATGAGCAGTTCTTC.

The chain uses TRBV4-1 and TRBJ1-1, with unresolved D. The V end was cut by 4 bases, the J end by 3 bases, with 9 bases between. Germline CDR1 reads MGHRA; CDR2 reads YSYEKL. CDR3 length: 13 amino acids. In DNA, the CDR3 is TGCGCCAGCAGCCCCCGGAGAGACACTGAAGCTTTCTTT. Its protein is CASSPRRDTEAFF.

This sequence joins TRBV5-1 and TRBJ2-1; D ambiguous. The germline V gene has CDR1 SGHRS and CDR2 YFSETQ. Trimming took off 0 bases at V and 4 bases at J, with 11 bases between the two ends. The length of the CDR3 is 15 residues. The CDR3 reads CASSLDQARYNEQFF. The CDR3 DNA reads TGCGCCAGCAGCTTGGATCAGGCCCGTTACAATGAGCAGTTCTTC.

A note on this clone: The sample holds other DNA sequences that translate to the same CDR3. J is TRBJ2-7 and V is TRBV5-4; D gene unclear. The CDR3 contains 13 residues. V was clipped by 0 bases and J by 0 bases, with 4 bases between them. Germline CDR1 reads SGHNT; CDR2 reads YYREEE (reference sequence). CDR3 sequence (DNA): TGTGCCAGCAGCTTGGGGAGCTCCTACGAGCAGTACTTC. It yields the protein CASSLGSSYEQYF.